These 8 T cell receptor beta chains came from one sample sequenced in a study of T cells in Graves' hyperthyroidism and ophthalmopathy. Researchers amplified the TCR beta CDR3 regions from RNA transcripts. The HTBI primer set was used in a first-round RT-PCR of the TCR CDR3. TCRdb reprocessed the multiplex PCR reads with MiXCR, giving one entry per CDR3 protein. The table shows 300,000 to 450,000 distinct CDR3 sequences, with more than 11% occurring only once. Sample: blood. These receptors all stem from a woman aged 55-69 years with Graves' hyperthyroidism.

In this sample, this clonotype turned up many times. The chain carries TRBV11-2 and TRBJ1-1; possible D gene TRBD1, 5 bases. The length of the CDR3 is 14 residues. Deletions cut 5 bases from V and 4 bases from J, with 14 bases between. Germline V gives CDR1 SGHAT, CDR2 FQNNGV. The CDR3 region is CASSPSTGGTEAFF. The CDR3 DNA is TGTGCCAGCAGCCCGAGTACCGGGGGCACTGAAGCTTTCTTT.

This clonotype was counted at least ten times. J is TRBJ2-5 and V is TRBV28, with D tentatively TRBD2 (5 bases). V was shortened by 1 base and J by 5 bases, with 11 bases between the two germline ends. Germline CDR1 MDHEN, CDR2 SYDVKM. The CDR3 is 14 residues long. CDR3 sequence reads: CASSLSGNGETQYF. The CDR3 nucleotides read TGTGCCAGCAGTTTATCGGGGAATGGTGAGACCCAGTACTTC.

A remark on this clonotype: A junction end diverges from the germline sequence, so it may reflect a read error. This chain joins TRBV7-9 and TRBJ2-3; 7 bases fit TRBD2. This CDR3 is 14 amino acids long. CDR1 and CDR2 (germline): SEHNR, FQNEAQ (reference sequence). CDR3 region: CASSLTLAGDTRYF. CDR3 coding DNA: TGTGCCAGCAGCTTAACTCTTGCGGGAGATACGCGGTATTTT.

This clonotype was counted a few times. The CDR3 nucleotides read TGTGCCAGCAGGCAAACCGGGACACGCTATGGCTACACCTTC. It translates to CASRQTGTRYGYTF. The V call is TRBV25-1, the J call TRBJ1-2, with a weak D call TRBD1 (6 bases). This CDR3 spans 14 amino acids. The V and J ends lost 6 bases and 4 bases respectively, with 15 bases between them. Looked up from germline, CDR1 is MGHDK and CDR2 is SYGVNS.

This clonotype has just a few counts. One junction end disagrees with the germline gene, perhaps due to a read error. The CDR3 region is CASSIVPPGLAGYSYNEQSF. The CDR3 DNA sequence: TGTGCCAGTAGTATCGTCCCCCCCGGACTAGCGGGTTACTCCTACAATGAGCAGTCCTTC. V gene TRBV19 combines with J gene TRBJ2-1; 11 positions match TRBD2. This CDR3 contains 20 residues. Per germline, CDR1 LNHDA and CDR2 SQIVND (reference sequence).

The rearrangement links TRBV25-1 to TRBJ2-5; tentatively, D is TRBD1 or TRBD2 (5 bases each). V was pared by 0 bases and J by 5 bases, with 10 bases between. Germline V gene data show CDR1 as MGHDK and CDR2 as SYGVNS. The CDR3 extends over 14 amino acids. CDR3 region: CASSEYRGGETQYF. The CDR3 DNA sequence: TGTGCCAGCAGTGAATACCGGGGCGGGGAGACCCAGTACTTC.

This clonotype appeared many times. This chain uses TRBV11-2 with TRBJ2-5, with 8 bases aligning to TRBD2. Trimming took 5 bases from V and 5 from J; bases not matched to a gene: 4. The CDR3 loop spans 13 amino acids. The germline CDR1 and CDR2 sequences are SGHAT and FQNNGV. CDR3 region: CASSPSGGETQYF. As DNA, the CDR3 is TGTGCCAGCAGCCCCTCGGGAGGGGAGACCCAGTACTTC.

This chain connects TRBV19 to TRBJ2-7; D remains unclear. Deletions cut 5 bases from V and 0 bases from J, with 17 bases between. CDR3 length: 16 amino acids. The germline V gene has CDR1 LNHDA and CDR2 SQIVND (reference sequence). The CDR3 protein is CASSPPPWRSSYEQYF. The CDR3 nucleotides read TGTGCCAGTAGTCCCCCCCCTTGGAGAAGCTCCTACGAGCAGTACTTC.